This TCR beta chain came from a study of cytomegalovirus exposure and HLA in healthy donors (dated by TCRdb to about 2017). For the wider study: A later analysis indicated that the 130 or so validation repertoires were generated on the platform also employed for the approximately 700 repertoires of the first cohort. The study aimed to test whether cataloging public T cell receptors could reveal signatures of past pathogen exposure. A separate validation cohort of roughly 120 different subjects was used in addition to the roughly 720-subject first cohort. To predict cytomegalovirus infection status, the study combined high-throughput TCR immunosequencing, statistical association of individual TCRs with disease status, and machine learning.

Summary of the overall study and its limitations: Subsequent analysis determined that TCRs grouped into clusters in the first cohort also showed a tendency toward co-occurrence across the roughly 120 validation repertoires, and roughly 94% of cluster scores exceeded 0. In both the original and validation cohorts, the classifier was reported to diagnose cytomegalovirus status with high specificity and sensitivity. The authors suggested that the approach could potentially be extended to other disease states and immunological phenotypes. While some public TCRs were present in many individuals, most TCR sequences turned up only very rarely across donors. A few of the identified cytomegalovirus-associated TCR beta chains were confirmed in vitro to be specific for cytomegalovirus antigens. A total of fewer than 200 TCR beta chains were listed by the study as associated with cytomegalovirus. The validation cohort had no HLA typing available for a later analysis, so co-occurrence within that cohort was assessed over all 120 or so repertoires.

As to this clone: Which antigen it targets is not known. No per-base quality is available; no much larger clone lies one base away.

The donors belonged to the validation cohort of over a hundred subjects, which was separate from the roughly 680-subject first cohort. The library was built by means of the immunoSEQ multiplex PCR assay. The paper's processing steps were these. A statistical classification framework was built for diagnosing cytomegalovirus status from the catalog of TCR beta chain sequences. This is the immuneACCESS table as TCRdb keeps it, with only in-frame sequences that have V and J called. A part of the clones is gone; compared with another copy, unresolved V genes explain less than half, and the rest is unexplained. V, J and clone size are taken as reported in that table, and D and trimming were inferred from the DNA itself. The sample table records around 250,000 clones; nearly 90% of these occur just once. Under 0.4% of the sample lies in the top ten. Sequenced input: PBMCs. The TCR was taken from a woman aged 18-29 years in good health and CMV-seronegative.

At the DNA level, the sequence is TGTGCCAGCAGCTCCAGGGGGGCGGGATATAATTCACCCCTCCACTTT. Translated, this gives CASSSRGAGYNSPLHF. The chain links TRBV11-2 with TRBJ1-6; TRBD1 fits 7 bases in the junction. CDR1 and CDR2, per the germline V gene, are SGHAT and FQNNGV. From cysteine to phenylalanine, the CDR3 is 16 amino acids long. Left in the record is the CDR3 DNA by itself, 48 bases read in frame from the first base. Here V drops 4 bases and J drops 4 bases, and the junction holds 7 bases not matched to any gene. Reference TRBV11-2 and TRBJ1-6 proteins supply the regions before and after the CDR3; the full variable domain is: EAGVAQSPRYKIIEKRQSVAFWCNPISGHATLYWYQQILGQGPKLLIQFQNNGVVDDSQLPKDRFSAERLKGVDSTLKIQPAKLEDSAVYLCASSSRGAGYNSPLHFGNGTRLTVT.